These 11 T cell receptor beta chains share one sample of origin, sequenced in a study of preoperative IRX-2 immunotherapy in early breast cancer. Treatment indicated: preoperative locoregional IRX-2 cytokine immunotherapy. Assay used: immunoSEQ multiplex PCR; TCRdb lists only in-frame clones, some missing. The sample holds approximately 98,000 clones, about nine tenths seen once. Sequences were derived from tumor tissue, sampled after IRX-2 immunotherapy. These receptors were taken from a human donor with breast cancer.

The chain uses TRBV19 and TRBJ2-7, with TRBD1 matching over 9 bases. The CDR3 sequence is 15 residues long. Germline V gene data show CDR1 as LNHDA and CDR2 as SQIVND (reference sequence). V was clipped by 2 bases and J by 2 bases; unmatched bases: 4. The CDR3 region is CASSIRTGETYEQYF. The CDR3 DNA reads as TGTGCCAGTAGTATAAGGACAGGGGAGACCTACGAGCAGTACTTC.

This chain uses TRBV5-1 with TRBJ2-7, with 13 bases that match TRBD2. The germline V gene encodes CDR1 SGHRS and CDR2 YFSETQ. Trimming removed 0 bases from V and 0 bases from J; junction bases left unmatched: 0. There are 16 residues in the CDR3. The CDR3, as DNA: TGCGCCAGCAGCTTGGGACTAGCGGGGGGCTCCTACGAGCAGTACTTC. Residues: CASSLGLAGGSYEQYF.

V gene TRBV15 combines with J gene TRBJ1-2; D is perhaps TRBD1 (6 bases). Trimming took 1 base from V and 8 from J, leaving 14 bases between them. Per the germline V gene, CDR1 is LNHNV and CDR2 is YYDKDF (reference sequence). The CDR3 loop spans 14 amino acids. The CDR3 nucleotides are TGTGCCACCAGCAGAGGAGAGCAGGGGAAAGGCTACACCTTC. Protein sequence: CATSRGEQGKGYTF.

The V gene is TRBV12-5, the J gene TRBJ2-2; D ambiguous. Germline values: CDR1 LGHNT, CDR2 FRNRAP. CDR3 length: 13 residues. The DNA for the CDR3 is TGTGCCAGCACCTACATAAACACCGGGGAGCTGTTTTTT. Residues: CASTYINTGELFF.

This rearrangement joins TRBV30 to TRBJ2-2, with 11 bases lining up with TRBD2. The J segment lost 6 bases and the V segment lost 5 bases, leaving 8 bases of the junction unmatched. Looked up from germline, CDR1 is GTSNPN and CDR2 is SVGIG (reference sequence). The CDR3 covers 15 residues. Here the CDR3 reads CAWSAVSGGAGELFF. In nucleotides, the CDR3 is TGTGCCTGGTCGGCTGTTAGCGGGGGGGCCGGGGAGCTGTTTTTT. Based on the CDR3 plus reference TRBV30 and TRBJ2-2, the full variable domain is SQTIHQWPATLVQPVGSPLSLECTVEGTSNPNLYWYRQAAGRGLQLLFYSVGIGQISSEVPQNLSASRPQDRQFILSSKKLLLSDSGFYLCAWSAVSGGAGELFFGEGSRLTVL.

The V call is TRBV15, the J call TRBJ2-1; 9 nucleotides align to TRBD2. V lost 6 bases to trimming and J lost 4 bases; unmatched junction nucleotides: 7. The CDR3 totals 15 residues. Germline CDR1 is LNHNV and CDR2 is YYDKDF (reference sequence). The CDR3 bases are TGTGCCACCAGTAAGTCTAGCGGGACGTACAATGAGCAGTTCTTC. Translation gives CATSKSSGTYNEQFF.

V is TRBV5-1 and J is TRBJ2-7; 9 nucleotides agree with TRBD2. CDR1 and CDR2 (germline): SGHRS, YFSETQ. The CDR3 loop spans 17 amino acids. J lost 4 bases, V lost 0 bases, and 11 bases had no gene match. This CDR3 is CASSLEGASGVWYEQYF. CDR3 sequence (DNA): TGCGCCAGCAGCTTGGAGGGGGCTAGCGGGGTATGGTACGAGCAGTACTTC.

This clone was seen a single time. The V and J genes are TRBV12-2 and TRBJ2-1; the D call TRBD2 from the table was never checked on the DNA. TRBV12-2 corresponds to a pseudogene. The CDR3 is made up of 18 amino acids. The CDR3 DNA reads TGTGCAAGTCGCTTGAACTTAGATCGAGCTAGCGGGAGAAATGAGCAGTTCTTC. Its translation is CASRLNLDRASGRNEQFF.

The chain uses TRBV29-1 and TRBJ1-1, with D possibly being TRBD1 (5 bases). V was clipped by 0 bases and J by 11 bases, with 13 bases between them. The CDR3 runs 12 residues. Germline-derived CDR1 and CDR2 are SQVTM and ANQGSEA. CDR3 region: CSVEDRGPSAFF. CDR3 sequence (DNA): TGCAGCGTTGAAGATAGGGGACCTTCGGCTTTCTTT.

The V call is TRBV2, the J call TRBJ2-2, with D hard to call. V dropped 5 bases and J dropped 3 bases, with 13 bases sitting between them. The length of the CDR3 is 15 residues. Per germline, CDR1 SNHLY and CDR2 FYNNEI. CDR3 bases: TGTGCCAGCAGTTTTGGTCGGATTTACACCGGGGAGCTGTTTTTT. It is translated as CASSFGRIYTGELFF.

The genes are TRBV5-1 and TRBJ2-7, with 13 positions matching TRBD2. The CDR3 has 16 amino acids. The germline CDR1 and CDR2 sequences are SGHRS and YFSETQ. The junction had 7 bases not matched to a gene; V was cut back by 4 bases and J by 3 bases. The CDR3 loop reads CASSTGLAGAFYEQYF. The CDR3 coding sequence is TGCGCCAGCAGCACCGGACTAGCGGGAGCCTTCTACGAGCAGTACTTC.